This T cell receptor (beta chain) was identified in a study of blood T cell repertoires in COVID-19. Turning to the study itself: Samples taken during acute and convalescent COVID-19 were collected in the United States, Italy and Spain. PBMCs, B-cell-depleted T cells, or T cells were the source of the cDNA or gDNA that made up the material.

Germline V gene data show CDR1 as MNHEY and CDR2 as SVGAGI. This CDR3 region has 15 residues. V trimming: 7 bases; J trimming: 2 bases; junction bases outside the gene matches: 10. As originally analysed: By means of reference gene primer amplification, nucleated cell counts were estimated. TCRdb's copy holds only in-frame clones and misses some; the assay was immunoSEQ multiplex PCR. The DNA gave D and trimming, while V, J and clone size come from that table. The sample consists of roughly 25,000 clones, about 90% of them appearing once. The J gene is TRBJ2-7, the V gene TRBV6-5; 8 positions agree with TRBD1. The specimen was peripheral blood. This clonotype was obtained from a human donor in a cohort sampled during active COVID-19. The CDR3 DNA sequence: TGTGCCAGCAACGCGGTGACAGGGGTCCCCTACGAGCAGTACGTC. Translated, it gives CASNAVTGVPYEQYV.